This T cell receptor (beta chain) was captured in a study of T-cell reconstitution after alpha-beta-depleted transplantation in children. V lost 1 base to trimming and J lost 6 bases, with 13 bases between them. This CDR3 comprises 14 residues. During its preparation, the TCRbeta library received unique molecular identifiers. TCRdb fed the PCR reads into MiXCR, producing one record per CDR3 protein. Of 200,000 to 250,000 distinct CDR3 sequences in the sample, more than 10% were seen once. This clonotype came up a few times. The V and J genes are TRBV12-3 or TRBV12-4 and TRBJ2-7; D may be TRBD1 (5 bases). This clonotype was sampled from a human donor who donated a stem cell graft to a child with acute lymphoblastic leukemia. The source was PBMCs from the stem cell graft donor, collected from the stem cell graft. This CDR3 is CASSLEGPAGEQYF. The CDR3 DNA reads as TGTGCCAGCAGTTTAGAGGGGCCAGCAGGCGAGCAGTACTTC.